The clone carrying this T cell receptor (beta chain) turned up a few times. Its antigen remains unidentified. The source of the sample is a study of blood T cells in healthy people across ages. CDR1 is LGHNT, CDR2 FRNRAP, per germline. Trimming removed 5 bases at V and 2 bases at J, with 7 bases between. The CDR3 has 13 amino acids. Alongside a J-beta primer mix, a sample-barcoded 5' primer served in a second PCR lasting about 7 to 12 cycles. With 12 random nucleotides, a template-switch adaptor tagged each individual cDNA molecule. TCRdb re-called the 5' RACE reads with MiXCR, one entry per CDR3 protein. This sample yields approximately 880,000 distinct CDR3 sequences, of which about 48% are seen a single time; roughly 12% belongs to the top ten. Whole-study findings and limits: Both higher diversity and more naive CD4+ cells marked long-lived donors when set against aged donors.

The rearrangement uses TRBV12-5 and TRBJ2-1; D not certain. Sequenced material: blood. The TCR sequence derives from a man younger than 40 in good health. For the CDR3, the DNA is TGTGCTAGTGGTGTGGATACCTACAATGAGCAGTTCTTC. Amino acid sequence: CASGVDTYNEQFF.